One sample yielded the 22 T cell receptor beta chains listed below, sequenced in a study of PD-L1 blockade in urothelial cancer. Measured with immunoSEQ multiplex PCR; TCRdb has only the in-frame clones, and not every one. The top ten hold more than 3% of the sample, which has 35,000 to 55,000 clones, roughly four fifths seen once. The material was PBMCs, obtained around atezolizumab (anti-PD-L1) treatment. Receptors were obtained from a man between 70 and 80 years old with urothelial cancer.

V gene TRBV6-1 combines with J gene TRBJ1-3; 8 nucleotides match TRBD1. CDR1 and CDR2 from the germline V gene are MNHNS and SASEGT. V trimming: 4 bases; J trimming: 9 bases; junction bases outside the gene matches: 5. The CDR3 is made up of 13 amino acids. The DNA for the CDR3 is TGTGCCAGCAGTGGCGGACAGGGAGGCACCATATATTTT. The encoded protein is CASSGGQGGTIYF.

V gene TRBV7-2 combines with J gene TRBJ2-3; 7 bases agree with TRBD2. V shed 2 bases and J 0 bases; nucleotides not matched to a gene: 5. This CDR3 spans 16 amino acids. Looked up from germline, CDR1 is SGHTA and CDR2 is FQGNSA. CDR3 coding DNA: TGTGCCAGCAGCTTAAGCGGGGCATCTAGCACAGATACGCAGTATTTT. It yields the protein CASSLSGASSTDTQYF.

This clone was seen once. The J gene is TRBJ1-2, the V gene TRBV30; D possibly corresponds to TRBD1 (5 bases). V dropped 5 bases and J dropped 2 bases, with 12 bases sitting between them. The germline gives CDR1 GTSNPN, CDR2 SVGIG (reference sequence). The CDR3 has 13 amino acids. CDR3 nucleotides: TGTGCCTGGGGAGAGGACACAAACTATGGCTACACCTTC. It yields the protein CAWGEDTNYGYTF.

J is TRBJ2-2 and V is TRBV5-1; D ambiguous. CDR1 and CDR2 from the germline V gene are SGHRS and YFSETQ. Trimming removed 4 bases from V and 1 base from J, with 5 bases in between. CDR3 length equals 13 residues. The CDR3 sequence is CASSPQNTGELFF. DNA for the CDR3: TGCGCCAGCAGCCCACAGAACACCGGGGAGCTGTTTTTT.

The rearrangement uses TRBV7-9 and TRBJ2-6; D uncertain. V lost 8 bases, J lost 0 bases, and 20 bases lay in between. The CDR3 sequence is 18 residues long. CDR1 SEHNR and CDR2 FQNEAQ come from the germline V gene (reference sequence). CDR3 sequence: CASAQMGIGASGANVLTF. The CDR3 DNA follows: TGTGCCAGCGCACAGATGGGTATTGGTGCCTCTGGGGCCAACGTCCTGACTTTC.

V usage is TRBV28 and J usage is TRBJ2-1, with D tentatively TRBD1 (6 bases). The CDR3 runs to 18 residues. V lost 5 bases and J 0 bases, leaving 20 bases between the germline ends. CDR1 is MDHEN, CDR2 SYDVKM, per germline. The CDR3 here is CASSRVWRQDSSYNEQFF. The CDR3 DNA is TGTGCCAGCAGTCGAGTTTGGAGACAGGACAGCTCCTACAATGAGCAGTTCTTC.

CDR3 nucleotides: TGTGCCAGTAGTATAGCGGGGACACTCGAAGCTTTCTTT. As protein: CASSIAGTLEAFF. The chain has TRBV19 and TRBJ1-1, with a tentative D call TRBD1 (6 bases). The CDR3 spans 13 residues. Trimming took off 1 base at V and 8 bases at J, with 11 bases between the two ends. Looked up from germline, CDR1 is LNHDA and CDR2 is SQIVND (reference sequence).

The chain has TRBV5-1 and TRBJ2-7, with 7 bases fitting TRBD1. Germline V CDR1 and CDR2: SGHRS, YFSETQ. V lost 4 bases to trimming and J lost 4 bases; unmatched junction nucleotides: 5. The CDR3 has 13 residues. The CDR3 nucleotides read TGCGCCAGCAGCCAGGGGGAAACATACGAGCAGTACTTC. Translating it yields CASSQGETYEQYF.

V is TRBV21-1 and J is TRBJ1-5; TRBD1 is the table's D call and was not checked against the DNA. TRBV21-1 is shown as a pseudogene. This CDR3 has 15 residues. CDR3 DNA: TGTGCCGGTACCCCAGGGGACGATAGCAATCAGCCCCAGCATTTT. It is translated as CAGTPGDDSNQPQHF.

The genes are TRBV7-2 and TRBJ2-7, with D perhaps matching TRBD2 (5 bases). Germline V CDR1 and CDR2: SGHTA, FQGNSA. The CDR3 contains 14 residues. V dropped 5 bases and J dropped 5 bases, with 16 bases sitting between them. The CDR3 bases are TGTGCCAGCAGCCCCCGACGATCGGGGAACGAGCAGTACTTC. This codes for CASSPRRSGNEQYF.

DNA for the CDR3: TGTGCCAGCAGTGAAAGGGGGAGGGACGAGCAGTACTTC. It specifies CASSERGRDEQYF. This chain joins TRBV6-1 and TRBJ2-7; TRBD2 is a possible D gene (7 bases). V lost 2 bases and J 5 bases, leaving 10 bases between the germline ends. CDR1 is MNHNS, CDR2 SASEGT, per germline. This CDR3 contains 13 residues.

In this sample, this clone turned up once. The rearrangement links TRBV9 to TRBJ1-3; 8 bases are shared with TRBD1. Germline V lookup: CDR1 SGDLS, CDR2 YYNGEE. CDR3 length: 15 residues. V shed 0 bases and J 4 bases; nucleotides not matched to a gene: 3. The CDR3 loop reads CASSVEAGGGNTIYF. The DNA for the CDR3 is TGTGCCAGCAGCGTAGAGGCAGGGGGCGGAAACACCATATATTTT.

This clone came up once. The V and J genes are TRBV4-2 and TRBJ2-2, with D possibly TRBD2 on 6 matching bases. There are 17 residues in the CDR3. Germline V gene sequence: CDR1 LGHNA, CDR2 YNFKEQ. The V end was cut by 0 bases, the J end by 3 bases, with 14 bases between. CDR3 in amino acids: CASSQDQLRDYTGELFF. CDR3 in DNA: TGTGCCAGCAGCCAAGATCAGTTGAGGGACTACACCGGGGAGCTGTTTTTT.

The CDR3 DNA reads TGTGCCAGCAGTTACTCGCCAACAGATTCACCCCTCCACTTT. Translating gives CASSYSPTDSPLHF. This sequence joins TRBV6-5 and TRBJ1-6; no clear D gene. Germline loops: CDR1 MNHEY, CDR2 SVGAGI. V lost 0 bases, J lost 8 bases, and 8 bases lay in between. The CDR3 sequence is 14 residues long.

This clone was counted between two and nine times. V is TRBV7-3 and J is TRBJ2-1; 9 nucleotides line up with TRBD2. Germline-derived CDR1 and CDR2 are SGHTA and FQGTGA. This CDR3 has 17 residues. The trim removed 5 bases at V and 0 bases at J, leaving 8 bases unmatched. The chain's CDR3 is CASSPLLAGSSYNEQFF. CDR3 DNA sequence: TGTGCCAGCAGCCCCCTCCTAGCGGGGAGCTCCTACAATGAGCAGTTCTTC.

This clone was seen once. In DNA form, the CDR3 reads TGTGCCAGCAGCCAGCGGGGCCCGAACACCGGGGAGCTGTTTTTT. Residues: CASSQRGPNTGELFF. The rearrangement links TRBV7-2 to TRBJ2-2; 7 positions match TRBD2. The CDR3 totals 15 residues. Germline CDR1 and CDR2: SGHTA and FQGNSA. V lost 5 bases to trimming and J lost 0 bases; unmatched junction nucleotides: 3.

The V call is TRBV5-1, the J call TRBJ2-4; 8 bases match TRBD2. This CDR3 has 15 amino acids. The V gene's germline CDR1 is SGHRS and CDR2 YFSETQ. Trimming removed 4 bases from V and 3 bases from J; junction bases left unmatched: 6. CDR3 protein: CASSPLRGGKNIQYF. The CDR3 DNA reads as TGCGCCAGCAGCCCCTTACGGGGGGGCAAAAACATTCAGTACTTC.

The rearrangement links TRBV19 to TRBJ1-1; D not resolved. Germline CDR1 reads LNHDA; CDR2 reads SQIVND (reference sequence). V lost 3 bases and J 1 base, leaving 6 bases between the germline ends. The length of the CDR3 is 13 residues. CDR3 in amino acids: CASSIRENTEAFF. CDR3 nucleotide sequence: TGTGCCAGTAGTATTCGCGAGAACACTGAAGCTTTCTTT.

The chain is built from TRBV5-5 and TRBJ1-1; the D is unclear. V lost 2 bases, J lost 5 bases, and 19 bases lay in between. The CDR3 is made up of 16 amino acids. The germline V gene encodes CDR1 SGHKS and CDR2 YYEKEE (reference sequence). The CDR3 DNA sequence: TGTGCCAGCAGCTTAGGACTCCGGAGCATGTGGACTGAAGCTTTCTTT. Protein product: CASSLGLRSMWTEAFF.

The V and J genes are TRBV4-1 and TRBJ1-1; tentatively, D is TRBD1 (6 bases). The CDR3 runs 15 residues. Trimming pared 4 bases from V and 6 bases from J, leaving 18 bases between. Germline V lookup: CDR1 MGHRA, CDR2 YSYEKL. For the CDR3, the DNA is TGCGCCAGCAGCCTAGGGGGAGGGGGTAGAGCTGAAGCTTTCTTT. The encoded protein is CASSLGGGGRAEAFF.

The rearrangement uses TRBV27 and TRBJ1-5, with a tentative D call TRBD1 (6 bases). This CDR3 has 14 residues. CDR1 is MNHEY and CDR2 is SMNVEV in the germline V gene (reference sequence). Trimming shortened V by 8 bases and J by 6 bases, and 17 bases separated the two germline ends. Here the CDR3 DNA reads TGTGCCAGCCCCTCGGGGGGCCTTTTTCAGCCCCAGCATTTT. Its translation: CASPSGGLFQPQHF.

This chain joins TRBV30 and TRBJ2-7; D uncertain. Germline CDR1 GTSNPN, CDR2 SVGIG (reference sequence). V was pared by 0 bases and J by 1 base, with 13 bases between. There are 15 residues in the CDR3. CDR3: CAWSVVDMKSYEQYF. DNA for the CDR3: TGTGCCTGGAGTGTAGTAGACATGAAATCCTACGAGCAGTACTTC.